The T cell receptor beta chain under discussion was sequenced for a study of CD8 T cells in ankylosing spondylitis. TCRdb redid the calling of the 5' RACE reads with MiXCR, one entry per CDR3 protein. The table lists around 140,000 distinct CDR3 sequences, 10% to 12% of them singletons. Germline CDR1 reads DFQATT; CDR2 reads SNEGSKA (reference sequence). V shed 5 bases and J shed 2 bases, with 24 bases lying between them. This CDR3 has 17 residues. This clonotype has just a few counts. Its antigen is not known. Study observations and caveats: Seven to nine highly homologous variants made up a TCR beta motif, and this motif appeared characteristic of ankylosing spondylitis blood. It was reported that disease-linked clones were significantly enriched in matched ankylosing spondylitis synovial fluid.

V gene TRBV20-1 combines with J gene TRBJ1-1; D ambiguous. This clonotype originated in a female donor with ankylosing spondylitis or in good health (not recorded which). Sequencing was performed on blood, either unsorted or a sorted T cell fraction (not recorded which). The CDR3 DNA sequence: TGCAGTGCTCCTCAACTTAGCGGGTCCTGGGGAAACACTGAAGCTTTCTTT. Residues: CSAPQLSGSWGNTEAFF.